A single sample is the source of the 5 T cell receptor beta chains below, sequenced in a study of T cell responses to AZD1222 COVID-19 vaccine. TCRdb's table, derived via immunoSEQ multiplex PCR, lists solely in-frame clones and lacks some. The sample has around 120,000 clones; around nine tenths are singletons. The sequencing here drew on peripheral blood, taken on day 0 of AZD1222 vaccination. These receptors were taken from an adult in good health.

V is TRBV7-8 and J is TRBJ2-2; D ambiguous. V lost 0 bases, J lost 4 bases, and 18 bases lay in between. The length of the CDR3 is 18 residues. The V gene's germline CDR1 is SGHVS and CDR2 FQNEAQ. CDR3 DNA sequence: TGTGCCAGCAGCTTAGCCCGAGGCGGCCACCTTGGCACCGGGGAGCTGTTTTTT. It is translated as CASSLARGGHLGTGELFF.

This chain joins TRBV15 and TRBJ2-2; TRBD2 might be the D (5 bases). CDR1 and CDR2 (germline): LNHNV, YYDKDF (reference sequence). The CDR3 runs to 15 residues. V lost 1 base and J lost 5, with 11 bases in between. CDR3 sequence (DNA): TGTGCCACCAGCAGAGGAGCGGCCCTGACCGGGGAGCTGTTTTTT. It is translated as CATSRGAALTGELFF.

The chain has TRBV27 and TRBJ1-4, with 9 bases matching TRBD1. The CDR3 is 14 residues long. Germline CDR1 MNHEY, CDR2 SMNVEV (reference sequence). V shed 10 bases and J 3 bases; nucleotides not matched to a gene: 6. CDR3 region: CATADRGANEKLFF. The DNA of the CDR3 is TGTGCCACGGCCGACAGGGGGGCTAATGAAAAACTGTTTTTT.

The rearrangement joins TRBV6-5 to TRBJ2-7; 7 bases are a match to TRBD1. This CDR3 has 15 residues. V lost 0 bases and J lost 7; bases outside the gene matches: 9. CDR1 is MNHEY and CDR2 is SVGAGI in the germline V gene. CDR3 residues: CASSYSRGQHMEQYF. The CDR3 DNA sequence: TGTGCCAGCAGTTACTCGAGGGGACAGCATATGGAGCAGTACTTC.

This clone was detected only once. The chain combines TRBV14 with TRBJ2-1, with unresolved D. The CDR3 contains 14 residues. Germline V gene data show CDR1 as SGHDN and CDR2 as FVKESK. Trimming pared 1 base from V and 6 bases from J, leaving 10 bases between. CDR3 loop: CASSQVWGPNEQFF. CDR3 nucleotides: TGTGCCAGCAGCCAAGTCTGGGGTCCCAATGAGCAGTTCTTC.